This T cell receptor (beta chain) was identified during a study of neurological immune-mediated disorders. V lost 1 base to trimming and J lost 1 base, with 8 bases between them. The CDR3 length is 14 residues. Germline CDR1 MGHRA, CDR2 YSYEKL. TCRdb passed the 5' RACE reads through MiXCR, listing each CDR3 protein once. The data show 35,000 to 55,000 distinct CDR3 sequences, around 6% seen once. This clonotype was seen many times. The chain links TRBV4-1 to TRBJ2-7; no reliable D call. Sequenced: CD4+ T cells from blood. The clonotype originates from a woman in her thirties or forties in good health. CDR3 DNA sequence: TGCGCCAGCAGCCAAGTCTGGTATTCCTACGAGCAGTACTTC. Translation: CASSQVWYSYEQYF.